This T cell receptor beta chain was recovered during a study of beta chain features in type 1 diabetes. The germline CDR1 and CDR2 sequences are SEHNR and FQNEAQ (reference sequence). This CDR3 has 13 amino acids. Concerning this clone itself: Relative to the germline gene, one junction end is altered; a read error may explain this. Other DNA sequences in this sample translate to the same CDR3.

The isolated RNA, all of it, was reverse transcribed, so expressed TCRB transcripts were what got sequenced. Clones were read by immunoSEQ multiplex PCR, and TCRdb kept only the in-frame ones, dropping some. The sample lists roughly 300,000 clones, 7.5% to 9% seen once, with 0.44% in the top ten. Sequencing was performed on central memory CD4+ T cells from blood. This receptor was obtained from a woman between 18 and 29 years old in good health. This chain links TRBV7-9 with TRBJ2-5; 7 positions agree with TRBD1. CDR3 DNA: TGCGCCAGCAGCCGAGACAGGGAAGAGACCCAGTACTTC. Translation: CASSRDREETQYF.